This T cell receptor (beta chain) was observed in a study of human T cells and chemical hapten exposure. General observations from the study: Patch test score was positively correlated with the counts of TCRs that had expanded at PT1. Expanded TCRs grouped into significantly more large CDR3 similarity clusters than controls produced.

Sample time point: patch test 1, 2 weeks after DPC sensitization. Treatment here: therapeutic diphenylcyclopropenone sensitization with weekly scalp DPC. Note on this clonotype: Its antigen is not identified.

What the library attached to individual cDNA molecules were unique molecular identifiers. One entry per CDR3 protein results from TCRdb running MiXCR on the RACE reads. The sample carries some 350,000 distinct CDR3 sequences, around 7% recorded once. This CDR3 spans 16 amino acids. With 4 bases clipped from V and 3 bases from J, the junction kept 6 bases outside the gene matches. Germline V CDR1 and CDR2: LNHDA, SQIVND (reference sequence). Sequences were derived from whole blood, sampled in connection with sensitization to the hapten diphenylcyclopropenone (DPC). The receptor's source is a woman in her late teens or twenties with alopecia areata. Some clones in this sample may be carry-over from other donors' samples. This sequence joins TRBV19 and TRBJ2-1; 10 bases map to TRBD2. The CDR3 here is CASSRRTSGFYNEQFF. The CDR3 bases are TGTGCCAGTAGTAGGAGGACTAGCGGATTCTACAATGAGCAGTTCTTC.